The 21 T cell receptor beta chains below come from one sample, sequenced in a study of human T cells and chemical hapten exposure. Time point given: pre-sensitization, week 0. Treatment denoted: therapeutic diphenylcyclopropenone sensitization with weekly scalp DPC. It was from unfractionated whole blood that total RNA was extracted. Each CDR3 protein is one row after TCRdb ran MiXCR on the RACE reads. The sample holds 35,000 to 45,000 distinct CDR3 sequences; about 12% are singletons and the top ten take approximately 1.8%. The sequenced sample was whole blood, obtained in connection with sensitization to the hapten diphenylcyclopropenone (DPC). Receptor source: a woman in her forties with alopecia areata. Some clones in this sample may be carry-over from other donors' samples.

In this sample, this clonotype turned up a few times. This chain joins TRBV9 and TRBJ1-3, with D uncertain. The length of the CDR3 is 13 residues. CDR1 and CDR2 from the germline V gene are SGDLS and YYNGEE. Trimming took off 4 bases at V and 0 bases at J, with 5 bases between the two ends. CDR3 amino acids: CASSPDSGNTIYF. The CDR3 region has the DNA TGTGCCAGCAGCCCGGACTCTGGAAACACCATATATTTT.

The chain couples TRBV5-1 to TRBJ1-2; possibly TRBD1 for D (6 bases). CDR3 length: 13 amino acids. Trimming pared 5 bases from V and 4 bases from J, leaving 12 bases between. From germline, CDR1 is SGHRS and CDR2 YFSETQ. The CDR3 DNA follows: TGCGCCAGCAGTCTGGACAGCAGCTATGGCTACACCTTC. Amino acids: CASSLDSSYGYTF.

The J gene is TRBJ2-1, the V gene TRBV28; 7 bases match TRBD2. This CDR3 spans 15 amino acids. The junction had 6 bases not matched to a gene; V was cut back by 5 bases and J by 2 bases. Germline V gene data show CDR1 as MDHEN and CDR2 as SYDVKM. CDR3 sequence: CASSISGVTYNEQFF. CDR3 coding DNA: TGTGCCAGCAGTATAAGCGGGGTGACCTACAATGAGCAGTTCTTC.

This clonotype was detected many times. The rearrangement joins TRBV9 to TRBJ2-7, with D hard to call. The ends were cut back, 0 bases at V and 3 bases at J, with 10 bases in the middle. The CDR3 has 14 residues. The germline gives CDR1 SGDLS, CDR2 YYNGEE. The CDR3: CASSVEGSIYEQYF. The CDR3 DNA is TGTGCCAGCAGCGTAGAAGGGTCCATCTACGAGCAGTACTTC. Full variable domain (rest looked up from reference TRBV9 and TRBJ2-7): DSGVTQTPKHLITATGQRVTLRCSPRSGDLSVYWYQQSLDQGLQFLIQYYNGEERAKGNILERFSAQQFPDLHSELNLSSLELGDSALYFCASSVEGSIYEQYFGPGTRLTVT.

Many counts were recorded for this clonotype. The rearrangement uses TRBV7-9 and TRBJ1-2; D remains ambiguous. Germline values: CDR1 SEHNR, CDR2 FQNEAQ (reference sequence). The CDR3 length is 11 residues. Between the trimmed V and J ends, which lost 5 bases and 12 bases, there was a span of 13 bases. CDR3 loop: CASSPTMIDTF. The CDR3 nucleotides read TGTGCCAGCAGCCCAACCATGATCGACACCTTC.

The rearrangement uses TRBV2 and TRBJ1-1; 7 bases fit TRBD1. Germline assignment: CDR1 SNHLY and CDR2 FYNNEI. V gave up 8 bases and J gave up 4 bases; unmatched junction bases: 10. The CDR3 totals 14 residues. This CDR3 reads CASGKTGRGTEAFF. In DNA, the CDR3 is TGTGCCAGCGGAAAGACAGGGCGAGGCACTGAAGCTTTCTTT. The full variable domain, completed using reference TRBV2 and TRBJ1-1, is EPEVTQTPSHQVTQMGQEVILRCVPISNHLYFYWYRQILGQKVEFLVSFYNNEISEKSEIFDDQFSVERPDGSNFTLKIRSTKLEDSAMYFCASGKTGRGTEAFFGQGTRLTVV.

The rearrangement joins TRBV29-1 to TRBJ2-3; D unclear. V was shortened by 7 bases and J by 2 bases, with 13 bases between the two germline ends. CDR1 is SQVTM and CDR2 is ANQGSEA in the germline V gene. The CDR3 loop spans 13 amino acids. The CDR3 region has the DNA TGCAGCGGTACTGGACCAAACACAGATACGCAGTATTTT. Residues: CSGTGPNTDTQYF.

V and J are TRBV11-2 and TRBJ2-5; D is possibly TRBD1 (6 bases). This CDR3 is 15 amino acids long. Trimming left V 6 bases short and J 1 base short, with 15 bases between. Looked up from germline, CDR1 is SGHAT and CDR2 is FQNNGV. Here the CDR3 reads CASSLDSVGQETQYF. In nucleotides, the CDR3 is TGTGCCAGCAGTCTGGACAGCGTGGGCCAAGAGACCCAGTACTTC.

Many counts were recorded for this clonotype. This chain connects TRBV21-1 to TRBJ2-1; whether TRBD1, the table's D call, matches the DNA was not checked. TRBV21-1 is described as a pseudogene. The CDR3 covers 16 residues. The CDR3 here is CASSKGAAGSYNEQFF. The CDR3 DNA is TGTGCCAGCAGCAAAGGGGCGGCAGGCTCCTACAATGAGCAGTTCTTC.

This chain uses TRBV5-1 with TRBJ1-2, with 7 bases matching TRBD1. V gave up 4 bases and J gave up 2 bases; unmatched junction bases: 8. Per the germline V gene, CDR1 is SGHRS and CDR2 is YFSETQ. This CDR3 comprises 15 residues. For the CDR3, the DNA is TGCGCCAGCAGCCTGTCGACAGGGATCAACTATGGCTACACCTTC. Its translation: CASSLSTGINYGYTF.

This clonotype occurred many times. This sequence joins TRBV20-1 and TRBJ1-2; D is perhaps TRBD1 (5 bases). Trimming pared 3 bases from V and 8 bases from J, leaving 19 bases between. Germline CDR1 and CDR2: DFQATT and SNEGSKA (reference sequence). The CDR3 has 14 residues. The CDR3 reads CSASTRDYYVGYTF. The CDR3 nucleotides read TGCAGTGCTAGCACCCGGGACTACTATGTCGGCTACACCTTC.

This clonotype came up many times. The DNA for the CDR3 is TGTGCCAGCAGTTACCGACAGGGGGATTCACCCCTCCACTTT. Translated: CASSYRQGDSPLHF. J is TRBJ1-6 and V is TRBV6-5; 9 nucleotides line up with TRBD1. Looked up from germline, CDR1 is MNHEY and CDR2 is SVGAGI. V lost 2 bases, J lost 8 bases, and 1 base stayed unmatched. This CDR3 has 14 amino acids.

The V gene is TRBV28, the J gene TRBJ2-2; D not resolved. This CDR3 spans 13 amino acids. Trimming pared 8 bases from V and 6 bases from J, leaving 13 bases between. CDR1 and CDR2 from the germline V gene are MDHEN and SYDVKM. The CDR3 region has the DNA TGTGCCAGCGCTAAGGCGGCATCCGGGGAGCTGTTTTTT. This translates into CASAKAASGELFF. The full variable domain, in which reference TRBV28 and TRBJ2-2 provide the parts outside the CDR3, is DVKVTQSSRYLVKRTGEKVFLECVQDMDHENMFWYRQDPGLGLRLIYFSYDVKMKEKGDIPEGYSVSREKKERFSLILESASTNQTSMYLCASAKAASGELFFGEGSRLTVL.

This clonotype was counted ten times or more. The chain combines TRBV7-9 with TRBJ2-1, with D unclear. The CDR3 length is 13 residues. Trimming pared 0 bases from V and 4 bases from J, leaving 4 bases between. Germline V gives CDR1 SEHNR, CDR2 FQNEAQ (reference sequence). CDR3 nucleotides: TGTGCCAGCAGCTTAGCGAGGTACAATGAGCAGTTCTTC. It is translated as CASSLARYNEQFF.

The gene calls are TRBV6-2 or TRBV6-3 and TRBJ2-7; D assignment may be TRBD1 or TRBD2 (7 bases each). CDR3 length equals 12 residues. Looked up from germline, CDR1 is MNHEY and CDR2 is SVGEGT. With 9 bases removed from V and 4 bases from J, the gap between germline ends came to 13 bases. Here the CDR3 reads CARGRGLYEQYF. CDR3 in DNA: TGTGCCAGGGGGAGGGGGCTTTACGAGCAGTACTTC.

This clonotype was seen repeatedly, ten times or more. The J gene is TRBJ2-7, the V gene TRBV7-2; TRBD2 matches at 15 bases. V lost 5 bases and J lost 11; bases outside the gene matches: 13. Germline V gives CDR1 SGHTA, CDR2 FQGNSA. This CDR3 has 16 residues. Here the CDR3 reads CASSLLPGLAGGNEYF. Written as DNA, the CDR3 is TGTGCCAGCAGCCTCCTCCCGGGACTAGCGGGAGGCAATGAGTACTTC.

This clonotype was observed many times. V is TRBV9 and J is TRBJ1-3, with a tentative D call TRBD1 (5 bases). CDR1 and CDR2 (germline): SGDLS, YYNGEE. Between the trimmed V and J ends, which lost 4 bases and 2 bases, there was a span of 16 bases. CDR3 size: 16 residues. As DNA, the CDR3 is TGTGCCAGCAGCCCCTTTGGGGGTTCGACTGGAAACACCATATATTTT. Translating it yields CASSPFGGSTGNTIYF.

This clonotype was observed a handful of times. The rearrangement uses TRBV28 and TRBJ1-1, with unresolved D. The CDR3 consists of 12 residues. V dropped 6 bases and J dropped 6 bases, with 11 bases sitting between them. The germline V gene has CDR1 MDHEN and CDR2 SYDVKM. This chain's CDR3 is CASSLNEPEAFF. The CDR3 DNA follows: TGTGCCAGCAGCCTAAACGAGCCTGAAGCTTTCTTT. Complete variable domain (other parts from reference TRBV28 and TRBJ1-1): DVKVTQSSRYLVKRTGEKVFLECVQDMDHENMFWYRQDPGLGLRLIYFSYDVKMKEKGDIPEGYSVSREKKERFSLILESASTNQTSMYLCASSLNEPEAFFGQGTRLTVV.

This clonotype showed up just a few times. V is TRBV2 and J is TRBJ2-7; 7 bases map to TRBD2. Germline CDR1 is SNHLY and CDR2 is FYNNEI. This CDR3 is 13 amino acids long. The trim removed 7 bases at V and 2 bases at J, leaving 5 bases unmatched. CDR3 in DNA: TGTGCCAGCAAGCGGGGTCTCACCTACGAGCAGTACTTC. Translation gives CASKRGLTYEQYF.

This clonotype was picked up many times. The chain is built from TRBV18 and TRBJ1-1; D gene unclear. The CDR3 is 14 residues long. V was pared by 2 bases and J by 1 base, with 8 bases between. Germline V gene data show CDR1 as KGHSH and CDR2 as LQKENI. CDR3 sequence reads: CASSPGRSNTEAFF. CDR3 coding DNA: TGTGCCAGCTCACCAGGCCGCTCGAACACTGAAGCTTTCTTT.

This clonotype came up many times. The V call is TRBV15, the J call TRBJ2-7; weak D call: TRBD2 (5 bases). Germline CDR1 LNHNV, CDR2 YYDKDF (reference sequence). The V and J ends lost 3 bases and 4 bases respectively, with 10 bases between them. This CDR3 is 13 amino acids long. CDR3 sequence reads: CATSRTSGYEQYF. The CDR3 DNA reads as TGTGCCACCAGCAGGACTTCGGGGTACGAGCAGTACTTC.